This TCR beta chain was obtained from a study of cytotoxic CD8 clonotypes in ibrutinib-treated CLL. The study, taken as a whole, reports: Public clonotypes, an uncommon group, contracted or remained stable on treatment.

The assay was immunoSEQ multiplex PCR, and TCRdb's table has in-frame clones only and misses some. The table lists 140,000 to 150,000 clones, about 80% of them singletons. CDR1 SGDLS and CDR2 YYNGEE come from the germline V gene. The V and J ends lost 0 bases and 2 bases, in that order; junction bases with no gene match: 9. The CDR3 sequence is 18 residues long. As concerns this clone: Its antigen is unidentified.

The genes are TRBV9 and TRBJ2-3; 10 bases are shared with TRBD1. The TCR originated in a human donor with chronic lymphocytic leukemia. Sequences were derived from PBMCs, sampled after 24 months of ibrutinib treatment. The CDR3 DNA reads TGTGCCAGCAGCGTAGCTTTGGGACAGGGGTGGACCACAGATACGCAGTATTTT. This sequence encodes CASSVALGQGWTTDTQYF.